The 31 T cell receptor beta chains reported below all come from one sample, sequenced in a study of CD8 T cells in Susac syndrome. Random hexamers were used to reverse transcribe an amount of 0.5 to 1 ug RNA. TCRdb reprocessed the immunoSEQ multiplex PCR reads via MiXCR and lists one record per CDR3 protein. Of about 300,000 distinct CDR3 sequences detected, over 75% appear once; the ten largest clones hold 0.21%. Input material: CD8+ T cells from PBMCs. The origin of the receptors is a human donor with multiple sclerosis.

This chain uses TRBV19 with TRBJ2-7, with 11 nucleotides matching TRBD1. Trimming took 3 bases from V and 2 from J; bases not matched to a gene: 3. Germline V gene lookup returns CDR1 LNHDA and CDR2 SQIVND (reference sequence). This CDR3 region has 15 residues. The CDR3 sequence is CASSIGQGAAYEQYF. The CDR3 DNA follows: TGTGCCAGTAGTATTGGACAGGGGGCAGCCTACGAGCAGTACTTC.

V and J are TRBV10-3 and TRBJ1-1; no clear D gene. Germline V gives CDR1 ENHRY, CDR2 SYGVKD. The germline V and J ends were trimmed by 9 bases and 7 bases, with 21 bases remaining between them. The CDR3 covers 14 residues. The CDR3 reads CAMDPGGSGGEAFF. CDR3 nucleotides: TGTGCCATGGACCCCGGAGGAAGTGGTGGTGAAGCTTTCTTT.

The J gene is TRBJ1-1, the V gene TRBV25-1; a weak D match, TRBD1 (6 bases). The ends were cut back, 7 bases at V and 3 bases at J, with 24 bases in the middle. The CDR3 sequence is 17 residues long. Germline CDR1 reads MGHDK; CDR2 reads SYGVNS. CDR3 sequence: CASTPGQGPLGDTEAFF. The CDR3 nucleotides are TGTGCCAGCACTCCGGGGCAGGGGCCATTGGGGGACACTGAAGCTTTCTTT.

This sequence joins TRBV4-3 and TRBJ1-2, with a tentative D call TRBD1 (6 bases). The V and J ends lost 4 bases and 2 bases respectively, with 11 bases between them. The CDR3 sequence is 14 residues long. Germline V lookup: CDR1 LGHNA, CDR2 YSLEER. The CDR3 loop is CASSPPGHNYGYTF. CDR3 nucleotides: TGCGCCAGCAGCCCACCGGGACACAACTATGGCTACACCTTC.

The gene calls are TRBV20-1 and TRBJ2-7, with D perhaps TRBD1 or TRBD2 (6 bases each). Trimming pared 5 bases from V and 2 bases from J, leaving 16 bases between. The CDR3 is 14 amino acids. Germline V gives CDR1 DFQATT, CDR2 SNEGSKA (reference sequence). The CDR3 loop is CSARKGGGTYEQYF. In nucleotides, the CDR3 is TGCAGTGCTCGAAAGGGGGGAGGTACCTACGAGCAGTACTTC.

This clonotype was detected once. The rearrangement uses TRBV27 and TRBJ2-7; D gene uncertain. The germline CDR1 and CDR2 sequences are MNHEY and SMNVEV (reference sequence). V gave up 5 bases and J gave up 6 bases, with 11 bases separating them. CDR3 length equals 12 residues. The DNA of the CDR3 is TGTGCCAGCAGTAACCTGGGTTCCGAGCAGTACTTC. As protein: CASSNLGSEQYF.

The chain is built from TRBV4-1 and TRBJ2-1; 8 bases line up with TRBD1. J gave up 1 base and V 3 bases, and 2 bases lay outside the gene matches. The CDR3 extends over 15 amino acids. Germline V lookup: CDR1 MGHRA, CDR2 YSYEKL. CDR3 coding DNA: TGCGCCAGCAGCCAGACAGGGGATTCCTACAATGAGCAGTTCTTC. It specifies CASSQTGDSYNEQFF.

The chain joins TRBV14 to TRBJ2-2, with 8 bases matching TRBD2. CDR1 and CDR2 from the germline V gene are SGHDN and FVKESK. The junction had 10 bases not matched to a gene; V was cut back by 0 bases and J by 7 bases. The CDR3 runs 17 residues. CDR3 region: CASSQDTQRELGGELFF. In DNA form, the CDR3 reads TGTGCCAGCAGCCAAGATACCCAGCGGGAGCTTGGCGGGGAGCTGTTTTTT.

The chain links TRBV20-1 to TRBJ2-5; no definite D call. With 3 bases removed from V and 1 base from J, the gap between germline ends came to 12 bases. The CDR3 is made up of 14 amino acids. Germline assignment: CDR1 DFQATT and CDR2 SNEGSKA (reference sequence). CDR3 in DNA: TGCAGTGCTAGTGGTCTTTTCGGCCAAGAGACCCAGTACTTC. This gives the protein CSASGLFGQETQYF.

The chain is built from TRBV7-2 and TRBJ2-5; no clear D gene. This CDR3 has 14 residues. With 7 bases removed from V and 1 base from J, the gap between germline ends came to 13 bases. Germline-derived CDR1 and CDR2 are SGHTA and FQGNSA. The CDR3 reads CASTDILPQETQYF. The CDR3 bases are TGTGCCAGCACCGATATCCTACCCCAAGAGACCCAGTACTTC.

In nucleotides, the CDR3 is TGTGCCAGCAGCTTACACCCACGGGGCAGGAACAATGAGCAGTTCTTC. Translation gives CASSLHPRGRNNEQFF. The rearrangement links TRBV7-6 to TRBJ2-1; D might be TRBD1 or TRBD2, each matching 5 bases. The V end lost 2 bases, the J end lost 5 bases, and 16 bases lay between the germline ends. Germline CDR1 SGHVS, CDR2 FNYEAQ. The CDR3 has 16 amino acids.

The chain combines TRBV3-1 with TRBJ2-1; 9 bases line up with TRBD2. CDR1 is LGHDT, CDR2 YNNKEL, per germline (reference sequence). This CDR3 has 15 amino acids. V lost 7 bases to trimming and J lost 5 bases; unmatched junction nucleotides: 9. The CDR3 is CASTLAGLGNNEQFF. CDR3 bases: TGTGCCAGCACCCTAGCGGGACTAGGAAACAATGAGCAGTTCTTC.

This chain joins TRBV12-3 or TRBV12-4 and TRBJ2-5; 8 bases are shared with TRBD2. J lost 2 bases, V lost 4 bases, and 9 bases had no gene match. The CDR3 has 16 amino acids. The CDR3 loop is CASSWERENSQETQYF. CDR3 in DNA: TGTGCCAGCAGTTGGGAGCGGGAGAATTCGCAAGAGACCCAGTACTTC.

V and J are TRBV27 and TRBJ1-5, with a tentative D call TRBD1 (5 bases). Germline CDR1 is MNHEY and CDR2 is SMNVEV (reference sequence). V lost 6 bases and J 4 bases, leaving 13 bases between the germline ends. CDR3 size: 14 residues. The CDR3 DNA is TGTGCCAGCAGCAAGCCCGGGGGAAATCAGCCCCAGCATTTT. Amino acid sequence: CASSKPGGNQPQHF.

V usage is TRBV7-9 and J usage is TRBJ2-7; weak D call: TRBD1 (5 bases). V was cut by 3 bases and J by 12 bases, with 12 bases left in between. The CDR3 has 11 amino acids. CDR1 is SEHNR and CDR2 is FQNEAQ in the germline V gene (reference sequence). CDR3 bases: TGTGCCAGCAGCTTGGCAGGGTATTCGTACTTC. Translating gives CASSLAGYSYF.

The V gene is TRBV30, the J gene TRBJ1-2, with 7 bases lining up with TRBD1. CDR1 is GTSNPN and CDR2 is SVGIG in the germline V gene (reference sequence). The CDR3 extends over 14 amino acids. The J segment lost 2 bases and the V segment lost 8 bases, leaving 11 bases of the junction unmatched. Here the CDR3 DNA reads TGTGCCCGTATGGGGACAGCTTCCAACTATGGCTACACCTTC. The encoded protein is CARMGTASNYGYTF. Drawing the rest from reference TRBV30 and TRBJ1-2, the complete variable domain is SQTIHQWPATLVQPVGSPLSLECTVEGTSNPNLYWYRQAAGRGLQLLFYSVGIGQISSEVPQNLSASRPQDRQFILSSKKLLLSDSGFYLCARMGTASNYGYTFGSGTRLTVV.

The DNA of the CDR3 is TGTGCCACCACTTACCTAAAGGGGGTGGTGGATGAGCAGTTCTTC. Translation gives CATTYLKGVVDEQFF. The chain employs TRBV6-2 or TRBV6-3 and TRBJ2-1; a possible D gene is TRBD1 (6 bases). Germline assignment: CDR1 MNHEY and CDR2 SVGEGT. V lost 10 bases and J 8 bases, leaving 24 bases between the germline ends. This CDR3 comprises 15 residues.

This chain connects TRBV6-1 to TRBJ2-5; D may be TRBD2 (6 bases). CDR1 is MNHNS and CDR2 is SASEGT in the germline V gene. The CDR3 is made up of 14 amino acids. Between the trimmed V and J ends, which lost 6 bases and 5 bases, there was a span of 16 bases. The CDR3 region has the DNA TGTGCCAGCAGGGTCGGGGGTATTCTGGAGACCCAGTACTTC. Translated, it gives CASRVGGILETQYF.

The chain joins TRBV6-5 to TRBJ1-2; 8 positions match TRBD1. From germline, CDR1 is MNHEY and CDR2 SVGAGI. The V segment lost 0 bases and the J segment 8 bases; nucleotides outside the gene matches: 8. The CDR3 is 15 amino acids. The DNA of the CDR3 is TGTGCCAGCAGTTACTCGGCGACAGGGGATTTCGGCTACACCTTC. Translating gives CASSYSATGDFGYTF.

This chain connects TRBV27 to TRBJ2-7; 8 bases are shared with TRBD1. CDR1 is MNHEY and CDR2 is SMNVEV in the germline V gene (reference sequence). The CDR3 has 13 residues. With V trimmed by 6 bases and J by 3 bases, 4 bases remained unmatched. The CDR3 here is CASRQGAYYEQYF. Written as DNA, the CDR3 is TGTGCCAGCAGGCAGGGGGCGTACTACGAGCAGTACTTC.

This chain joins TRBV30 and TRBJ1-2; D might be TRBD1 (5 bases). V was trimmed by 2 bases and J by 0 bases, leaving 10 bases between them. The CDR3 consists of 14 residues. CDR1 and CDR2 from the germline V gene are GTSNPN and SVGIG (reference sequence). CDR3 nucleotides: TGTGCCTGGAGTCTGGACACAGCTAACTATGGCTACACCTTC. Amino acids: CAWSLDTANYGYTF.

This clonotype was recorded only once. The V gene is TRBV24-1, the J gene TRBJ2-1; D is possibly TRBD1 (5 bases). The V gene lost 4 bases and the J gene lost 8 bases, with 17 bases spanning the gap. This CDR3 is built from 15 residues. Germline V CDR1 and CDR2: KGHDR, SFDVKD. The CDR3 DNA reads TGTGCCACCAGTGAGTTCCGTGGGGCTACGGATGAGCAGTTCTTC. Its protein product is CATSEFRGATDEQFF.

This rearrangement joins TRBV13 to TRBJ1-2; D not certain. CDR3 size: 13 residues. V was cut by 1 base and J by 4 bases, with 7 bases left in between. The germline V gene has CDR1 PRHDT and CDR2 FYEKMQ (reference sequence). In DNA, the CDR3 is TGTGCCAGCAGCTTAGACGGTAGCTATGGCTACACCTTC. Protein: CASSLDGSYGYTF.

This chain connects TRBV4-3 to TRBJ1-1, with D unresolved. Germline V gene lookup returns CDR1 LGHNA and CDR2 YSLEER. V was pared by 0 bases and J by 0 bases, with 11 bases between. The CDR3 has 16 residues. The CDR3 loop is CASSQDNPGMNTEAFF. The CDR3 nucleotides are TGCGCCAGCAGCCAAGATAACCCCGGAATGAACACTGAAGCTTTCTTT.

The V and J genes are TRBV12-5 and TRBJ2-1, with D hard to call. CDR3 size: 13 residues. Looked up from germline, CDR1 is LGHNT and CDR2 is FRNRAP. Trimming removed 7 bases from V and 4 bases from J, with 11 bases in between. The CDR3 sequence is CASARTEYNEQFF. CDR3 DNA: TGTGCTAGTGCCCGGACGGAGTACAATGAGCAGTTCTTC.

The chain carries TRBV5-6 and TRBJ1-2, with a tentative D call TRBD1 (6 bases). CDR3 length: 13 amino acids. V was shortened by 6 bases and J by 4 bases, with 13 bases between the two germline ends. In germline, CDR1 is SGHDT, CDR2 YYEEEE. CDR3 in amino acids: CASTIGDTYGYTF. The CDR3 DNA sequence: TGTGCCAGCACCATCGGGGACACCTATGGCTACACCTTC.

In this sample, this clonotype turned up a few times. The V gene is TRBV5-6, the J gene TRBJ2-3, with D perhaps matching TRBD1 (5 bases). The germline V gene has CDR1 SGHDT and CDR2 YYEEEE. CDR3 size: 15 residues. V lost 3 bases and J lost 0, with 11 bases in between. DNA for the CDR3: TGTGCCAGCAGCTACTTACAGGCTAGCACAGATACGCAGTATTTT. This gives the protein CASSYLQASTDTQYF. The whole variable domain, remainder taken from reference TRBV5-6 and TRBJ2-3, is DAGVTQSPTHLIKTRGQQVTLRCSPKSGHDTVSWYQQALGQGPQFIFQYYEEEERQRGNFPDRFSGHQFPNYSSELNVNALLLGDSALYLCASSYLQASTDTQYFGPGTRLTVL.

CDR3 DNA sequence: TGTGCCAGCAGTTTAGGTGTTAGCTATGGCTACACCTTC. Translating it yields CASSLGVSYGYTF. The chain uses TRBV27 and TRBJ1-2; D not resolved. V was clipped by 2 bases and J by 4 bases, with 8 bases between them. CDR3 length: 13 residues. Germline lookup yields CDR1 MNHEY and CDR2 SMNVEV (reference sequence).

This clonotype was counted a few times. The V gene is TRBV4-1, the J gene TRBJ2-7; 11 bases are shared with TRBD2. V gave up 2 bases and J gave up 6 bases; unmatched junction bases: 3. Germline CDR1 and CDR2: MGHRA and YSYEKL. This CDR3 has 14 residues. CDR3 amino acids: CASSQPLAGGEQYF. In nucleotides, the CDR3 is TGCGCCAGCAGCCAACCGCTAGCGGGAGGCGAGCAGTACTTC.

CDR3 sequence (DNA): TGTGCCAGCAGTTCCGGCCAGTCCAGCTTGAGCACAGATACGCAGTATTTT. It codes for CASSSGQSSLSTDTQYF. This rearrangement joins TRBV27 to TRBJ2-3, with D unclear. The CDR3 consists of 17 residues. Germline-derived CDR1 and CDR2 are MNHEY and SMNVEV (reference sequence). V lost 4 bases to trimming and J lost 0 bases, with 17 bases between them.

V usage is TRBV7-2 and J usage is TRBJ2-1; TRBD2 might be the D (6 bases). Looked up from germline, CDR1 is SGHTA and CDR2 is FQGNSA. Between the trimmed V and J ends, which lost 6 bases and 0 bases, there was a span of 12 bases. The CDR3 sequence is 15 residues long. CDR3 DNA: TGTGCCAGCAGTACCGCTAGCGCCTCCTACAATGAGCAGTTCTTC. This sequence encodes CASSTASASYNEQFF.